This TCR beta chain was retrieved from a study of blood T cells in healthy people across ages. With 0 bases removed from V and 10 bases from J, the gap between germline ends came to 13 bases. Germline-derived CDR1 and CDR2 are LGHDT and YNNKEL (reference sequence). The CDR3 contains 13 residues. Study outcomes and limitations: PBMCs went unsorted, and a conclusive naive versus antigen-experienced comparison was therefore prevented. In older individuals, TCR beta diversity per million T cells was lower, falling roughly linearly with age.

A note on this clonotype: The antigen is not known.

Using a J-beta primer mix together with a sample-barcoded 5' primer, a second PCR was run for roughly 7 to 12 cycles. MiXCR was run by TCRdb on the 5' RACE reads, yielding one entry per CDR3 protein. The repertoire includes about 1,800,000 distinct CDR3 sequences, under 30% of them detected once, and about 7.7% sits in the top ten. This TCR came from a woman younger than 45 in good health. Sequenced sample: blood. The gene calls are TRBV3-1 and TRBJ2-7, with a tentative D call TRBD2 (5 bases). The chain's CDR3 is CASSQDGVRPQYF. The CDR3 DNA reads TGTGCCAGCAGCCAAGACGGGGTCCGACCCCAGTACTTC.